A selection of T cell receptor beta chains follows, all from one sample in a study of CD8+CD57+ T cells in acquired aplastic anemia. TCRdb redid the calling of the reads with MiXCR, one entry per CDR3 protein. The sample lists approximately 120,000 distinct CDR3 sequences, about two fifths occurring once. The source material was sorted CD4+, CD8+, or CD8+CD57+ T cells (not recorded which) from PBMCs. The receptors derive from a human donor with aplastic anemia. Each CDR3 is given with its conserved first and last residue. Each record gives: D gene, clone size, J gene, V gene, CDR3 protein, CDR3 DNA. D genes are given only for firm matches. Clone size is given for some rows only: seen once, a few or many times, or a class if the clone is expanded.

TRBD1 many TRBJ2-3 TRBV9 CASSPRQGADTQYF TGTGCCAGCAGCCCTCGACAGGGGGCAGATACGCAGTATTTT
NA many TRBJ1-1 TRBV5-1 CASSLGPGQNTEAFF TGCGCCAGCAGCTTGGGTCCTGGTCAGAACACTGAAGCTTTCTTT
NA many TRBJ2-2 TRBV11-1 CASTSLGLSNTGELFF TGTGCCAGCACTTCACTCGGACTTTCTAACACCGGGGAGCTGTTTTTT
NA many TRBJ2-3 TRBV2 CASSPVGVTDTQYF TGTGCCAGCAGTCCCGTGGGGGTCACAGATACGCAGTATTTT
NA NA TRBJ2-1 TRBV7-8 CASSLWGGAVNEQFF TGTGCCAGCAGCTTATGGGGGGGGGCAGTCAATGAGCAGTTCTTC
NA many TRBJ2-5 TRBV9 CASSVRGGETQYF TGTGCCAGCAGCGTCAGGGGGGGGGAGACCCAGTACTTC
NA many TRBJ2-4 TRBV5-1 CASSLARGGRNIQYF TGCGCCAGCAGCTTGGCTCGGGGAGGAAGGAACATTCAGTACTTC
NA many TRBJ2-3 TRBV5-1 CASRRDGTDTQYF TGCGCCAGCAGACGGGACGGCACAGATACGCAGTATTTT
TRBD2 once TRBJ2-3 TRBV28 CASARSGGPDTQYF TGTGCCAGTGCACGGAGCGGGGGCCCGGATACGCAGTATTTT
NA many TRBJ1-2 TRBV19 CASKGLGYGYTF TGTGCCAGTAAGGGCCTTGGCTATGGCTACACCTTC
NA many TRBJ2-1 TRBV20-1 CSARSPVYEQFF TGCAGTGCTAGATCCCCAGTTTATGAGCAGTTCTTC
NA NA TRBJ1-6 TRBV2 CASRMDTTNSPLHF TGTGCCAGCAGGATGGACACGACCAATTCACCCCTCCACTTT
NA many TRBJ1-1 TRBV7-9 CASSGEWGYTEAFF TGTGCCAGCAGCGGGGAGTGGGGCTACACTGAAGCTTTCTTT
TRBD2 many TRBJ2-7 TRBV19 CASRPLSGGVYEQYF TGTGCCAGTCGCCCGCTTAGCGGGGGAGTTTACGAGCAGTACTTC
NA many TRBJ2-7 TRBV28 CASSRGSGEQYF TGTGCCAGCAGCCGAGGGTCTGGTGAGCAGTACTTC
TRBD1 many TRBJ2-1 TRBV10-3 CAISRQGAAINEQFF TGTGCCATCAGCCGACAGGGGGCGGCGATAAATGAGCAGTTCTTC
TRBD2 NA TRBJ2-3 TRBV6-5 CASSSRGTTDTQYF TGTGCCAGCAGTTCGCGGGGGACCACGGATACGCAGTATTTT
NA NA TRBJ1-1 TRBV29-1 CSVGRRGGVNTEAFF TGCAGCGTTGGTCGGAGGGGGGGGGTGAACACTGAAGCTTTCTTT
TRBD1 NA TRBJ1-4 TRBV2 CASSYGTVLDEKLFF TGTGCCAGCAGCTACGGGACAGTCCTTGATGAAAAACTGTTTTTT
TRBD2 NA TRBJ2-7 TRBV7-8 CASSPRTSGVYEQYF TGTGCCAGCAGCCCGCGGACTAGCGGGGTCTACGAGCAGTACTTC
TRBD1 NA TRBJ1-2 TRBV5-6 CASSFGTGTDYGYTF TGTGCCAGCAGCTTCGGAACCGGGACAGACTATGGCTACACCTTC
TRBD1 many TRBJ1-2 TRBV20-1 CSAGTVYGYTF TGCAGTGCCGGGACAGTGTATGGCTACACCTTC
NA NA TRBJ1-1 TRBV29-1 CSVEAQGTEAFF TGCAGCGTTGAAGCACAGGGAACTGAAGCTTTCTTT
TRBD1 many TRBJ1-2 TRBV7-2 CASSLPQGFNYGYTF TGTGCCAGCAGCCTACCACAGGGGTTCAACTATGGCTACACCTTC
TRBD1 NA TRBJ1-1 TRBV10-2 CASSEQTGGYLGTEAFF TGCGCCAGCAGTGAACAAACAGGGGGCTATCTTGGGACTGAAGCTTTCTTT
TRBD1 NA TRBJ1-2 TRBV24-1 CARADTGARLYGYTF TGTGCTAGAGCCGATACAGGGGCGCGTCTATATGGCTACACCTTC
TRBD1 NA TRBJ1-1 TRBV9 CASSVAGQGSSTEAFF TGTGCCAGCAGCGTAGCGGGACAGGGTTCGTCCACTGAAGCTTTCTTT
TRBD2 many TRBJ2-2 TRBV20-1 CSARDELAGALNTGELFF TGCAGTGCTAGAGATGAGCTAGCGGGGGCTCTGAACACCGGGGAGCTGTTTTTT
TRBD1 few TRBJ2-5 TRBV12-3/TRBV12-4 CASSRTGFVPTQYF TGTGCCAGCAGTAGGACAGGGTTCGTGCCGACCCAGTACTTC
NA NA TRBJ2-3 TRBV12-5 CASALGDPGTDTQYF TGTGCTAGTGCCCTTGGGGATCCTGGGACAGATACGCAGTATTTT